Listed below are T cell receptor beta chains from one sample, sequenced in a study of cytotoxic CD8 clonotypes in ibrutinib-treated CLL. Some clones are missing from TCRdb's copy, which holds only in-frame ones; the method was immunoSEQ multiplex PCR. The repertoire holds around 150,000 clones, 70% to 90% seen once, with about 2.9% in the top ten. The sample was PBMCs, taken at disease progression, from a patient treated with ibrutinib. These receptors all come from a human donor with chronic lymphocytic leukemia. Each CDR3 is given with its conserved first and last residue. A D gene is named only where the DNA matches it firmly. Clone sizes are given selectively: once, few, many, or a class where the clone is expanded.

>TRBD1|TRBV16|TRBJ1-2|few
TGTGCCAGCAGCCCACAACAGGGGACCTATGGCTACACCTTC
CASSPQQGTYGYTF
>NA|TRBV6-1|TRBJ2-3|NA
TGTGCCAGCAGCGCCTGGGGTTGGACAGATACGCAGTATTTT
CASSAWGWTDTQYF
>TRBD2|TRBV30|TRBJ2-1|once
TGTGCCTGGAGTGTAGGCGGGAGCTCCTACAATGAGCAGTTCTTC
CAWSVGGSSYNEQFF
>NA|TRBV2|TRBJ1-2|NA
TGTGCCATCGGACCCCTACGGGGGGGAGGCTACACCTTC
CAIGPLRGGGYTF
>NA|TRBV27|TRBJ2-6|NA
TGTGCCAGCAGTTTTGGGGCAGTCCTAAGGATCTCTGGGGCCAACGTCCTGACTTTC
CASSFGAVLRISGANVLTF
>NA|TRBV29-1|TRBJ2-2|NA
TGCAGCGTTGAATGGGCCGGGGAGCTGTTTTTT
CSVEWAGELFF
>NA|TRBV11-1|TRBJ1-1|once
TGTGCCAGCAATAAGGGACGGCCTATGAACACTGAAGCTTTCTTT
CASNKGRPMNTEAFF
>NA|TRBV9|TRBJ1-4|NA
TGTGCCAGCAGCGTAACCCCCAGGGCGGCTAATGAAAAACTGTTTTTT
CASSVTPRAANEKLFF
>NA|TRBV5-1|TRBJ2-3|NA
TGCGCCAGCAGCCAGCCCACCACAGATACGCAGTATTTT
CASSQPTTDTQYF
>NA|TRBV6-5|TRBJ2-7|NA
TGTGCCAGCAGTTACTCGGACGGGGGAACCTACGAGCAGTACTTC
CASSYSDGGTYEQYF
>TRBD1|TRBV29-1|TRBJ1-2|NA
TGCAGCGTTGCACAGGGGTCTATGTATGGCTACACCTTC
CSVAQGSMYGYTF
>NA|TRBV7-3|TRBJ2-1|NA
TGTGCCAGCAGCTTATCAGGGCTGAATAATGAGCAGTTCTTC
CASSLSGLNNEQFF
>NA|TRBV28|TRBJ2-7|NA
TGTGCCAGCAGTTTACCCGGACCCTCCCCGAGTCACTACGAGCAGTACTTC
CASSLPGPSPSHYEQYF
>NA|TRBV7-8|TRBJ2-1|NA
TGTGCCAGCAGCGTTCTCAATGAGCAGTTCTTC
CASSVLNEQFF
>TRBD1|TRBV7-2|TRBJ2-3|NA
TGTGCCAGCAGCTGGGACAGGGCGACAGATACGCAGTATTTT
CASSWDRATDTQYF
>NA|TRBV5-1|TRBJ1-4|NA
TGCGCCAGCAGCCCGGGCTCGGCTAATGAAAAACTGTTTTTT
CASSPGSANEKLFF
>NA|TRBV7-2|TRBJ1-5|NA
TGTGCCAGCAGCTTTGGTCGGCTACTCGGGCCCCAGCATTTT
CASSFGRLLGPQHF
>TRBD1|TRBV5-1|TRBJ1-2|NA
TGCGCCAGCAGCCTCGGACAGGGAGGTGTCTATGGCTACACCTTC
CASSLGQGGVYGYTF
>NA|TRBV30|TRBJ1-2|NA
TGTGCCTGGAGGAAACAGAGAGGAGGCTACACCTTC
CAWRKQRGGYTF
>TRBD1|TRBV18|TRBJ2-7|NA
TGTGCCAGCTCACCACCCGGGACAGGGTCCTACGAGCAGTACTTC
CASSPPGTGSYEQYF
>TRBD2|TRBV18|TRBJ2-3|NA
TGTGCCAGCTCACCAGGACTAGCGGGAGGAGATACGCAGTATTTT
CASSPGLAGGDTQYF
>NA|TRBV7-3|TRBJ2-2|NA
TGTGCCAGCAGCTACGCACGAGGGACCGGGGAGCTGTTTTTT
CASSYARGTGELFF
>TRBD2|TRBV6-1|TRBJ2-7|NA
TGTGCCAGCAGTGGGGGACTAGCGGAACACTACGAGCAGTACTTC
CASSGGLAEHYEQYF
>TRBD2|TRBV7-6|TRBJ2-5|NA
TGTGCCAGCAGCTTCCTAGCGGGAGAAGAGACCCAGTACTTC
CASSFLAGEETQYF
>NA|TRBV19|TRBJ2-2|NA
TGTGCCAGTAGTTTTTTACTGGTCACCGGGGAGCTGTTTTTT
CASSFLLVTGELFF
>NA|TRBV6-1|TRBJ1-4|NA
TGTGCCAGCAAGATCATGTCAACTAATGAAAAACTGTTTTTT
CASKIMSTNEKLFF
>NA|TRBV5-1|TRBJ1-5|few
TGCGCCAGCAGAGAGGACAGCAATCAGCCCCAGCATTTT
CASREDSNQPQHF
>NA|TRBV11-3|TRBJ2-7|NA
TGTGCCAGCAGCGAATACGGTACAGGCTCCTACGAGCAGTACTTC
CASSEYGTGSYEQYF
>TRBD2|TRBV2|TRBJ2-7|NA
TGTGCCAGCAGTGAATTCTTCGTAGCGGGAGATCCGAGGGAGCAGTACTTC
CASSEFFVAGDPREQYF
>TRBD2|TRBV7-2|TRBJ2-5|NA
TGTGCCAGTTCGCAAACTAGCGGCCAAGAGACCCAGTACTTC
CASSQTSGQETQYF
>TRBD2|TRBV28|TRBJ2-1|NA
TGTGCCAGCAGTTTGGGACTAGCATTAAATGAGCAGTTCTTC
CASSLGLALNEQFF
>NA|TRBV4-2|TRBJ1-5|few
TGTGCCAGCAGCCAAATGAGGAATCAGCCCCAGCATTTT
CASSQMRNQPQHF
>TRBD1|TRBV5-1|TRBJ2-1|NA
TGCGCCAGCAGCTTCCCGGAGCGACAGGGGAGCTCCTACAATGAGCAGTTCTTC
CASSFPERQGSSYNEQFF
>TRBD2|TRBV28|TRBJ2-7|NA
TGTGCCAGCAGTTGTTTAACTAGCGGGAGGACTCCGCGAATTCAGCAGTACTTC
CASSCLTSGRTPRIQQYF
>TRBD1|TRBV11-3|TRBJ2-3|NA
TGTGCCAGCAGCTTAGGACAGGGAACAGATACGCAGTATTTT
CASSLGQGTDTQYF
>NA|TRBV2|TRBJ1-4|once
TGTGCCAGCCGGTTGGAGGGGGGGAATGAAAAACTGTTTTTT
CASRLEGGNEKLFF
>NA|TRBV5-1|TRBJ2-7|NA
TGCGCCAGCAGCCGGCAAGGTTACGAGCAGTACTTC
CASSRQGYEQYF
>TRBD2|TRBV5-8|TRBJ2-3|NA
TGTGCCAGCAGCCGCACGGGGACTAGCGGGAGGGCCGGCACAGATACGCAGTATTTT
CASSRTGTSGRAGTDTQYF
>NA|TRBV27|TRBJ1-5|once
TGTGCCAGCAGTTTAGCCGGGGGAGGTCAGCCCCAGCATTTT
CASSLAGGGQPQHF
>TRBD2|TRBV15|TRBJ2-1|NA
TGTGCCACCAGCAGAGATGTAGGTCGGCTAGCGGGAATCTGGAATGAGCAGTTCTTC
CATSRDVGRLAGIWNEQFF
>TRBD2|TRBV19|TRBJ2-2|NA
TGTGCCAGTAGTATCCCCTTAGCGGGAGCGAACACCGGGGAGCTGTTTTTT
CASSIPLAGANTGELFF
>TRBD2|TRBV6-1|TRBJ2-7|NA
TGTGCCAGCACCGGGACTAGCGGGTACGAGCAGTACTTC
CASTGTSGYEQYF
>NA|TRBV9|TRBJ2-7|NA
TGTGCCAGCAGCCCCCGACCAGGTAGCTACGAGCAGTACTTC
CASSPRPGSYEQYF
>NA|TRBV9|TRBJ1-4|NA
TGTGCCAGCAGCGTCGCACGAGGAAATGAAAAACTGTTTTTT
CASSVARGNEKLFF
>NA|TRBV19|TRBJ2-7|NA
TGTGCCAGTAGTATAGCCGGGACACAATACGTCTACGAGCAGTACTTC
CASSIAGTQYVYEQYF
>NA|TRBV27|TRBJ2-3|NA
TGTGCCAGCACGCGGTCAAGGGAGTCAGATACGCAGTATTTT
CASTRSRESDTQYF
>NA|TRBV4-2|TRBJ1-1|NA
TGTGCCAGCAGCCAGCCCGTGCGAGGGAACACTGAAGCTTTCTTT
CASSQPVRGNTEAFF
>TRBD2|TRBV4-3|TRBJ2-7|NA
TGCGCCAGCAGCCCAAGCGCCAGCGGGGAACTCTACGAGCAGTACTTC
CASSPSASGELYEQYF
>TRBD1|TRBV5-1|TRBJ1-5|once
TGCGCCAGCAGCTCAACAGGGGATAGCAATCAGCCCCAGCATTTT
CASSSTGDSNQPQHF
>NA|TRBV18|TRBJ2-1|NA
TGTGCCAGCTCACCCGGACGAACCGCCGTTCAGAAGCAGTTCTTC
CASSPGRTAVQKQFF
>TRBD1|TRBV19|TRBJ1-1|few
TGTGCCAGTAGTATAGGGCCGGGACAGCCTGAAGCTTTCTTT
CASSIGPGQPEAFF
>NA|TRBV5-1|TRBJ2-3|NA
TGCGCCAGCAGCTTGGGGGTAGCGGCAATCACTTACACAGATACGCAGTATTTT
CASSLGVAAITYTDTQYF
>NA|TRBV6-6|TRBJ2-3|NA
TGTGCCAGCAGTTACTCGAATCCAGGCACAGATACGCAGTATTTT
CASSYSNPGTDTQYF